A selection of T cell receptor beta chains follows, all from one sample in a study of blood T cells in healthy people across ages. Using its own MiXCR run on the 5' RACE reads, TCRdb lists one record per CDR3 protein. Of hundreds of thousands of distinct CDR3 sequences listed, 40% to 45% were seen once; the top ten hold 25% to 30%. Sequenced sample: blood. The origin of the receptors is a man older than 75 in good health. CDR3s include the opening cysteine and the closing phenylalanine or tryptophan. A D gene is named only where the DNA matches it firmly. Only part of the rows carry a size: once, few, many, or a class if the clone is expanded.

V gene: TRBV3-1
clone size: few
D gene: TRBD2
J gene: TRBJ2-3
CDR3 length: 16
CDR3 DNA: TGTGCCAGCAGCCAAGATATGCCTAGCGGGGCAGATACGCAGTATTTT
CDR3 protein: CASSQDMPSGADTQYF

V gene: TRBV20-1
clone size: NA
D gene: NA
J gene: TRBJ2-7
CDR3 length: 14
CDR3 DNA: TGCAGTGCTAGACAGGGTAGGGAATTGATCGAGCAGTACTTC
CDR3 protein: CSARQGRELIEQYF

V gene: TRBV4-3
clone size: NA
D gene: NA
J gene: TRBJ1-1
CDR3 length: 15
CDR3 DNA: TGCGCCAGCAGCCAAGTCCGCGACGGAGGAGCTGAAGCTTTCTTT
CDR3 protein: CASSQVRDGGAEAFF

V gene: TRBV20-1
clone size: NA
D gene: TRBD1
J gene: TRBJ1-2
CDR3 length: 12
CDR3 DNA: TGCAGTGCTTGGGACAGGGGGCGAGACTACACCTTC
CDR3 protein: CSAWDRGRDYTF

V gene: TRBV7-2
clone size: NA
D gene: NA
J gene: TRBJ2-3
CDR3 length: 15
CDR3 DNA: TGTGCCAACAGCTTAGGAGTCCAGAGCACAGATACGCAGTATTTT
CDR3 protein: CANSLGVQSTDTQYF

V gene: TRBV6-5
clone size: few
D gene: NA
J gene: TRBJ2-5
CDR3 length: 14
CDR3 DNA: TGTGCCAGCAGTTACTCGAAGAGGGAAGAGACCCAGTACTTC
CDR3 protein: CASSYSKREETQYF

V gene: TRBV6-5
clone size: NA
D gene: TRBD1
J gene: TRBJ2-5
CDR3 length: 16
CDR3 DNA: TGTGCCAGCAGTTACTCCTCAGGGGGCCCGGGTTTGGACCAGTACTTC
CDR3 protein: CASSYSSGGPGLDQYF

V gene: TRBV7-2
clone size: few
D gene: NA
J gene: TRBJ2-1
CDR3 length: 16
CDR3 DNA: TGTGCCAGCAGCCACGGAAAACGGACGCGAAGCAATGAGCAGTTCTTC
CDR3 protein: CASSHGKRTRSNEQFF

V gene: TRBV11-3
clone size: NA
D gene: TRBD1
J gene: TRBJ1-2
CDR3 length: 14
CDR3 DNA: TGTGCCAGCATTTGGCAGGGGGCTAACTATGGCCACACCTTC
CDR3 protein: CASIWQGANYGHTF

V gene: TRBV4-1
clone size: few
D gene: NA
J gene: TRBJ1-6
CDR3 length: 16
CDR3 DNA: TGCGCCAGCAGCCAAGACGGAACCGCTCGTATTTCACCCCTCCACTTT
CDR3 protein: CASSQDGTARISPLHF

V gene: TRBV4-2
clone size: NA
D gene: TRBD2
J gene: TRBJ2-1
CDR3 length: 14
CDR3 DNA: TGTGCCAGCAGCCAGAAACTAGCGGGGAATGAGCAGTTCTTC
CDR3 protein: CASSQKLAGNEQFF

V gene: TRBV5-1
clone size: NA
D gene: TRBD1
J gene: TRBJ2-4
CDR3 length: 15
CDR3 DNA: TGCGCCAGCAGCTTGGCCGGGACAGGGCGAAACATTCAGTACTTC
CDR3 protein: CASSLAGTGRNIQYF

V gene: TRBV7-6
clone size: few
D gene: TRBD1
J gene: TRBJ1-2
CDR3 length: 14
CDR3 DNA: TGTGCCAGCAGCAACCGACAGGGAGCGGGCGGCTACACCTTC
CDR3 protein: CASSNRQGAGGYTF

V gene: TRBV28
clone size: few
D gene: TRBD2
J gene: TRBJ2-1
CDR3 length: 16
CDR3 DNA: TGTGCCAGCAGTTCCCGACTAGCGGGAGGGATAAATGAGCAGTTCTTC
CDR3 protein: CASSSRLAGGINEQFF

V gene: TRBV29-1
clone size: NA
D gene: NA
J gene: TRBJ1-2
CDR3 length: 14
CDR3 DNA: TGCAGCGTCTCTACAGGCAGGGGCCGCTATGGCTACACCTTC
CDR3 protein: CSVSTGRGRYGYTF

V gene: TRBV10-3
clone size: many
D gene: NA
J gene: TRBJ2-3
CDR3 length: 15
CDR3 DNA: TGTGCCATCAGTGAGCGGGGCGAAGCAGCAGATACGCAGTATTTT
CDR3 protein: CAISERGEAADTQYF

V gene: TRBV12-3/TRBV12-4
clone size: NA
D gene: TRBD1
J gene: TRBJ2-1
CDR3 length: 15
CDR3 DNA: TGTGCCAGCAGCCGAGGGACAGGGGTAGTCAATGAGCAGTTCTTC
CDR3 protein: CASSRGTGVVNEQFF

V gene: TRBV20-1
clone size: NA
D gene: NA
J gene: TRBJ2-7
CDR3 length: 14
CDR3 DNA: TGCAGTGCTCCTGTGGGCAGGGTAGGGGACGAGCAGTACTTC
CDR3 protein: CSAPVGRVGDEQYF

V gene: TRBV5-1
clone size: NA
D gene: TRBD1
J gene: TRBJ2-4
CDR3 length: 15
CDR3 DNA: TGCGCCAGCAGCTTGGATGGGACAGACAAAAACATTCAGTACTTC
CDR3 protein: CASSLDGTDKNIQYF

V gene: TRBV6-5
clone size: NA
D gene: NA
J gene: TRBJ2-1
CDR3 length: 14
CDR3 DNA: TGTGCCAGCAGTTATCGCGGGGCGAACAGTGAGCAGTTCTTC
CDR3 protein: CASSYRGANSEQFF

V gene: TRBV16
clone size: NA
D gene: NA
J gene: TRBJ2-7
CDR3 length: 13
CDR3 DNA: TGTGCCAGCAGCCTACAGGGCGAGACGGAGCTGTACTTC
CDR3 protein: CASSLQGETELYF

V gene: TRBV30
clone size: NA
D gene: TRBD1
J gene: TRBJ2-7
CDR3 length: 14
CDR3 DNA: TGTGCCTGGACCCCGGGACAGATATCCTACGAGCAGTACTTC
CDR3 protein: CAWTPGQISYEQYF

V gene: TRBV5-1
clone size: few
D gene: TRBD2
J gene: TRBJ2-3
CDR3 length: 18
CDR3 DNA: TGCGCCAGCAGCTCGACGGCTAGCGGGGGAGAAAGCACAGATACGCAGTATTTT
CDR3 protein: CASSSTASGGESTDTQYF

V gene: TRBV20-1
clone size: NA
D gene: NA
J gene: TRBJ2-5
CDR3 length: 12
CDR3 DNA: TGCAGTGCTAGGTCTCCCCAAGGGACCCAGTACTTC
CDR3 protein: CSARSPQGTQYF

V gene: TRBV3-1
clone size: once
D gene: TRBD2
J gene: TRBJ2-5
CDR3 length: 14
CDR3 DNA: TGTGCCAGCAGCCGGCTAGCGGTACAAGAGACCCAGTACTTC
CDR3 protein: CASSRLAVQETQYF

V gene: TRBV27
clone size: few
D gene: NA
J gene: TRBJ1-2
CDR3 length: 14
CDR3 DNA: TGTGCCAGCAGTCCCTTCGAGGGGCACTATGGCTACACCTTC
CDR3 protein: CASSPFEGHYGYTF

V gene: TRBV10-3
clone size: NA
D gene: TRBD2
J gene: TRBJ2-7
CDR3 length: 13
CDR3 DNA: TGTGCCATCAGGCCCAGCGGGATCGGCGAGCAGTACTTC
CDR3 protein: CAIRPSGIGEQYF

V gene: TRBV6-5
clone size: NA
D gene: NA
J gene: TRBJ2-7
CDR3 length: 13
CDR3 DNA: TGTGCCAGCAGTGACCGCAGAGGCTACGAGCAGTACTTC
CDR3 protein: CASSDRRGYEQYF

V gene: TRBV3-1
clone size: few
D gene: TRBD1
J gene: TRBJ1-2
CDR3 length: 13
CDR3 DNA: TGTGCCAGCAGCCAAGATACAGGGGGCCTCCCCACCTTC
CDR3 protein: CASSQDTGGLPTF

V gene: TRBV5-6
clone size: NA
D gene: TRBD2
J gene: TRBJ2-5
CDR3 length: 18
CDR3 DNA: TGTGCCAGCAGCCGCCTGACTAGCGGGGGGGCACGGTCCTGGGAGCAGTACTTC
CDR3 protein: CASSRLTSGGARSWEQYF

V gene: TRBV5-4
clone size: NA
D gene: NA
J gene: TRBJ2-5
CDR3 length: 16
CDR3 DNA: TGTGCCAGCAGCTGGGAGGGGGGCGCGTTGGGAGAGACCCAGTACTTC
CDR3 protein: CASSWEGGALGETQYF

V gene: TRBV29-1
clone size: few
D gene: NA
J gene: TRBJ2-2
CDR3 length: 13
CDR3 DNA: TGCAGCGTTGCGGGGCAGAACACCGGGGAGCTGTTTTTT
CDR3 protein: CSVAGQNTGELFF

V gene: TRBV29-1
clone size: many
D gene: NA
J gene: TRBJ2-7
CDR3 length: 11
CDR3 DNA: TGCAGCGTTGGACAGGTCTACGAGCAGTACTTC
CDR3 protein: CSVGQVYEQYF

V gene: TRBV5-1
clone size: NA
D gene: NA
J gene: TRBJ1-4
CDR3 length: 14
CDR3 DNA: TGCGCCAGCAGCTTCGGTGACGAAGGGGAAAAACTGTTTTTT
CDR3 protein: CASSFGDEGEKLFF

V gene: TRBV20-1
clone size: NA
D gene: TRBD2
J gene: TRBJ2-2
CDR3 length: 15
CDR3 DNA: TGCAGTGCTCGTCCTAGCGGGAGATCCACCGGGGAGCTGTTTTTT
CDR3 protein: CSARPSGRSTGELFF

V gene: TRBV6-2/TRBV6-3
clone size: NA
D gene: NA
J gene: TRBJ2-7
CDR3 length: 17
CDR3 DNA: TGTGCCAGCAGTTACCCTCATAGAAGGGGATTTCTTTACGAGCAGTACTTC
CDR3 protein: CASSYPHRRGFLYEQYF